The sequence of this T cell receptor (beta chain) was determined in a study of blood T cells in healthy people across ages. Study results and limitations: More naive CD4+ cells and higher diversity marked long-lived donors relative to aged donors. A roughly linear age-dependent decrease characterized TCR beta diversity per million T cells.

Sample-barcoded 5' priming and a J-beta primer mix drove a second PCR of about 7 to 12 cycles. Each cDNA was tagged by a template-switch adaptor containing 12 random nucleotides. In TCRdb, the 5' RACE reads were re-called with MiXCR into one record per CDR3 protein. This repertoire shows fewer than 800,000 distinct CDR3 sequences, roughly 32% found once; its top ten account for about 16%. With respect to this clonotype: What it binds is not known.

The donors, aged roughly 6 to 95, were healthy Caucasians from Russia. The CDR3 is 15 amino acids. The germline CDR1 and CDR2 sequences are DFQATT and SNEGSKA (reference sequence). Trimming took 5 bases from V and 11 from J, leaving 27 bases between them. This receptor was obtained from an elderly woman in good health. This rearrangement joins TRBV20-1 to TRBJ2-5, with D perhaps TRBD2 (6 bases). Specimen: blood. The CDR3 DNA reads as TGCAGTGCTCTCCCCCGCGGGACCCCATTAGGTGAGCAGTACTTC. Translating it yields CSALPRGTPLGEQYF.